The clone carrying this T cell receptor (beta chain) came up a few times. The study drew donors from healthy Caucasian individuals in Russia aged about 6 to 90. RNA extraction gave at least 5 micrograms of total RNA per sample. These data come from a study of blood T cells in healthy people across ages. On the study more broadly: Template-switching capture recovered about one barcoded beta molecule per two T cells.

The CDR3 loop spans 15 amino acids. The V end lost 0 bases, the J end lost 0 bases, and 8 bases lay between the germline ends. CDR1 MGHRA and CDR2 YSYEKL come from the germline V gene. It was with a sample-barcoded 5' primer and a J-beta primer mix that a second PCR of about 6 to 12 cycles was run. Researchers report that each sample yielded at least 2.5 million CDR3-containing paired-end reads. TCRdb itself ran the 5' RACE reads through MiXCR, one entry per CDR3 protein. Altogether 700,000 to 1,000,000 distinct CDR3 sequences are present, roughly 44% being singletons, with the ten largest covering 15% to 25%.

The chain joins TRBV4-1 to TRBJ1-1, with D possibly matching TRBD1 (5 bases). The TCR originated in a man in his 60s in good health. Sequenced: blood. CDR3 protein: CASSQDAGMNTEAFF. The CDR3 coding sequence is TGCGCCAGCAGCCAAGATGCAGGGATGAACACTGAAGCTTTCTTT.